Following are 17 T cell receptor beta chains from one sample sequenced in a study of blood T cell repertoires in COVID-19. Clones were read by immunoSEQ multiplex PCR, and TCRdb kept only the in-frame ones, dropping some. Of fewer than 250,000 clones in the sample, around 79% were seen once. The sample was peripheral blood. The receptors were gathered from a woman aged 50 to 60 with acute or convalescent COVID-19.

This chain joins TRBV29-1 and TRBJ1-1, with 9 bases that match TRBD1. Germline values: CDR1 SQVTM, CDR2 ANQGSEA. This CDR3 has 13 residues. V lost 6 bases and J lost 4; bases outside the gene matches: 6. The CDR3 here is CSVRQGGSTEAFF. DNA for the CDR3: TGCAGCGTGAGACAGGGGGGTTCCACTGAAGCTTTCTTT.

The CDR3 here is CASSRASGPYNEQFF. CDR3 DNA sequence: TGTGCCAGCAGTAGGGCCAGCGGCCCCTACAATGAGCAGTTCTTC. The V and J genes are TRBV27 and TRBJ2-1; a possible D gene is TRBD2 (5 bases). Germline V gene sequence: CDR1 MNHEY, CDR2 SMNVEV (reference sequence). The CDR3 has 15 residues. V gave up 5 bases and J gave up 2 bases, with 13 bases separating them.

This chain joins TRBV19 and TRBJ1-6; 9 bases line up with TRBD1. This CDR3 comprises 18 residues. V shed 5 bases, J shed 5 bases, and the junction held 13 bases outside the gene matches. Germline-derived CDR1 and CDR2 are LNHDA and SQIVND (reference sequence). In DNA form, the CDR3 reads TGTGCCAGTAGTCCTCTACCCCTCGACAGGGGGGATAATTCACCCCTCCACTTT. It specifies CASSPLPLDRGDNSPLHF. Full variable domain (rest looked up from reference TRBV19 and TRBJ1-6): DGGITQSPKYLFRKEGQNVTLSCEQNLNHDAMYWYRQDPGQGLRLIYYSQIVNDFQKGDIAEGYSVSREKKESFPLTVTSAQKNPTAFYLCASSPLPLDRGDNSPLHFGNGTRLTVT.

The rearrangement uses TRBV9 and TRBJ1-1, with 10 bases lining up with TRBD1. The CDR3 contains 17 residues. Germline-derived CDR1 and CDR2 are SGDLS and YYNGEE. V was pared by 4 bases and J by 1 base, with 10 bases of the junction left unmatched. This CDR3 is CASSPRGTGVTNTEAFF. DNA for the CDR3: TGTGCCAGCAGCCCGAGGGGGACAGGGGTTACGAACACTGAAGCTTTCTTT.

This chain links TRBV29-1 with TRBJ1-2; TRBD1 might be the D (5 bases). This CDR3 has 14 residues. V was trimmed by 2 bases and J by 1 base, leaving 11 bases between them. Germline lookup yields CDR1 SQVTM and CDR2 ANQGSEA. The CDR3 protein is CSVETTAINYGYTF. Written as DNA, the CDR3 is TGCAGCGTTGAAACGACAGCGATTAACTATGGCTACACCTTC.

This chain joins TRBV5-4 and TRBJ2-3; D perhaps matches TRBD2 (6 bases). Germline values: CDR1 SGHNT, CDR2 YYREEE (reference sequence). This CDR3 comprises 13 residues. With 7 bases removed from V and 6 bases from J, the gap between germline ends came to 15 bases. CDR3 amino acids: CASAWGGGDTQYF. The CDR3 region has the DNA TGTGCCAGCGCCTGGGGCGGAGGGGATACGCAGTATTTT.

The chain carries TRBV7-8 and TRBJ2-1, with 13 bases that match TRBD2. The junction had 17 bases not matched to a gene; V was cut back by 1 base and J by 5 bases. This CDR3 contains 21 residues. In germline, CDR1 is SGHVS, CDR2 FQNEAQ. The CDR3 nucleotides are TGTGCCAGCAGCTTAGTAGCCCCCCGCCTCGGGACTAGCGGGGCACACAATGAGCAGTTCTTC. The encoded protein is CASSLVAPRLGTSGAHNEQFF.

This chain uses TRBV6-2 or TRBV6-3 with TRBJ1-2; a weak D match, TRBD1 (6 bases). CDR1 is MNHEY and CDR2 is SVGEGT in the germline V gene. V was clipped by 2 bases and J by 3 bases, with 10 bases between them. The CDR3 is made up of 14 amino acids. The CDR3 protein is CASSYGGQHYGYTF. CDR3 DNA: TGTGCCAGCAGTTACGGAGGACAGCACTATGGCTACACCTTC.

This clone was seen a handful of times. The V and J genes are TRBV11-2 and TRBJ1-2, with 7 bases identical to TRBD1. The CDR3 runs 14 residues. Germline lookup yields CDR1 SGHAT and CDR2 FQNNGV. V shed 7 bases, J shed 0 bases, and the junction held 5 bases outside the gene matches. The CDR3 DNA reads as TGTGCCAGCAAAGACAGGGCTTCTAACTATGGCTACACCTTC. Its protein is CASKDRASNYGYTF. The full variable domain, completed using reference TRBV11-2 and TRBJ1-2, is EAGVAQSPRYKIIEKRQSVAFWCNPISGHATLYWYQQILGQGPKLLIQFQNNGVVDDSQLPKDRFSAERLKGVDSTLKIQPAKLEDSAVYLCASKDRASNYGYTFGSGTRLTVV.

V gene TRBV7-2 combines with J gene TRBJ2-7; the match to TRBD1 covers 9 bases. The CDR3 covers 15 residues. Germline V gene lookup returns CDR1 SGHTA and CDR2 FQGNSA. With V trimmed by 4 bases and J by 2 bases, 6 bases remained unmatched. CDR3 DNA sequence: TGTGCCAGCAGCTACCAGACAGGGGGGACCTACGAGCAGTACTTC. Translation: CASSYQTGGTYEQYF. The full variable domain, completed using reference TRBV7-2 and TRBJ2-7, is GAGVSQSPSNKVTEKGKDVELRCDPISGHTALYWYRQSLGQGLEFLIYFQGNSAPDKSGLPSDRFSAERTGGSVSTLTIQRTQQEDSAVYLCASSYQTGGTYEQYFGPGTRLTVT.

This chain connects TRBV15 to TRBJ2-6; D unresolved. Germline V gives CDR1 LNHNV, CDR2 YYDKDF (reference sequence). This CDR3 is built from 18 residues. The ends were cut back, 1 base at V and 0 bases at J, with 13 bases in the middle. The CDR3 reads CATSRGGGANSGANVLTF. In nucleotides, the CDR3 is TGTGCCACCAGCAGAGGAGGCGGTGCGAACTCTGGGGCCAACGTCCTGACTTTC.

This clone was detected only once. This rearrangement joins TRBV10-2 to TRBJ2-5; 15 bases are shared with TRBD2. Germline V gene lookup returns CDR1 WSHSY and CDR2 SAAADI. With 8 bases clipped from V and 4 bases from J, the junction kept 2 bases outside the gene matches. The CDR3 sequence is 14 residues long. CDR3 region: CASGLAGGGETQYF. CDR3 bases: TGCGCCAGCGGACTAGCGGGAGGGGGAGAGACCCAGTACTTC.

J is TRBJ2-1 and V is TRBV7-8; no clear D. Between the trimmed V and J ends, which lost 1 base and 7 bases, there was a span of 11 bases. The CDR3 has 14 residues. Germline assignment: CDR1 SGHVS and CDR2 FQNEAQ. CDR3 nucleotide sequence: TGTGCCAGCAGCTTAGTGGAGACTGAGAATGAGCAGTTCTTC. Protein product: CASSLVETENEQFF.

This chain joins TRBV25-1 and TRBJ2-7, with D possibly TRBD2 on 6 matching bases. The V and J ends lost 6 bases and 6 bases respectively, with 12 bases between them. Germline-derived CDR1 and CDR2 are MGHDK and SYGVNS. This CDR3 is 12 amino acids long. CDR3 region: CASRGGLGEQYF. Here the CDR3 DNA reads TGTGCCAGCAGAGGAGGGCTGGGCGAGCAGTACTTC.

The rearrangement uses TRBV5-4 and TRBJ1-2; D is possibly TRBD1 (6 bases). Between the trimmed V and J ends, which lost 5 bases and 4 bases, there was a span of 12 bases. The germline V gene has CDR1 SGHNT and CDR2 YYREEE (reference sequence). This CDR3 is built from 13 residues. The CDR3 sequence: CASRPTGFYGYTF. CDR3 nucleotides: TGTGCCAGCAGACCGACAGGATTCTATGGCTACACCTTC.

The V call is TRBV9, the J call TRBJ1-2, with 9 bases identical to TRBD1. Germline V CDR1 and CDR2: SGDLS, YYNGEE. There are 17 residues in the CDR3. V was pared by 3 bases and J by 1 base, with 10 bases of the junction left unmatched. The CDR3 protein is CASSESGTGIFNYGYTF. The CDR3 DNA sequence: TGTGCCAGCAGCGAGTCCGGGACAGGGATATTTAACTATGGCTACACCTTC.

This clone was counted only a few times. The chain links TRBV5-6 to TRBJ2-2, with a weak D call TRBD1 (6 bases). Trimming took 2 bases from V and 2 from J, leaving 10 bases between them. This CDR3 contains 15 residues. Germline V gene sequence: CDR1 SGHDT, CDR2 YYEEEE. The CDR3 protein is CASSFGTLNTGELFF. CDR3 DNA sequence: TGTGCCAGCAGCTTCGGGACACTAAACACCGGGGAGCTGTTTTTT.